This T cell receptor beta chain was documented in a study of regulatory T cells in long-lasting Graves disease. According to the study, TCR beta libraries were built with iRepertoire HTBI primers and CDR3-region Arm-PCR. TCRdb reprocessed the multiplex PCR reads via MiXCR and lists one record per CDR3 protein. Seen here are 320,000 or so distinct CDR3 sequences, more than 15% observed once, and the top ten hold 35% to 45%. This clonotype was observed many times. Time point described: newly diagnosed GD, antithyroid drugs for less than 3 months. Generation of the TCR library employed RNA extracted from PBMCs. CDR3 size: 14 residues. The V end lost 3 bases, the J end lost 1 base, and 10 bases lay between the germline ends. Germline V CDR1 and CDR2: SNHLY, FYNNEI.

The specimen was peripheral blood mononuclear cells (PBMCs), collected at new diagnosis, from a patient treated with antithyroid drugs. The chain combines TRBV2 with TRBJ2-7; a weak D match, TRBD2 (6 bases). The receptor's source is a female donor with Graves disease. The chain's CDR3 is CASSDWDLSYEQYF. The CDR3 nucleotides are TGTGCCAGCAGTGACTGGGACTTGTCCTACGAGCAGTACTTC.